This TCR beta chain was found in a study of OX40 agonist ivuxolimab in advanced cancers. General notes on the study: The costimulatory receptor OX40 (CD134) was targeted by ivuxolimab, a fully human IgG2 agonistic monoclonal antibody. Intravenous ivuxolimab was administered to patients every 2 weeks at six dose levels: 0.01, 0.1, 0.3, 1.5, 3 and 10 mg/kg. Of the 50 to 55 dose-escalation patients, hepatocellular carcinoma was present in about 20, melanoma in approximately 15, renal cell carcinoma in 9 and head and neck cancer in 9. A male proportion of roughly 80% and a mean age of approximately 58 years, ranging from 23 to 79, were recorded for the dose-escalation cohort. Patients were allowed to have had prior anti-PD-1, anti-PD-L1 or anti-CTLA-4 therapy, and 30% to 40% of the dose-escalation patients had been treated with checkpoint inhibitors. Partial responses occurred in three dose-escalation patients, of whom one had hepatocellular carcinoma and two had cutaneous melanoma. The point of sequencing TCRbeta in the periphery was to test whether ivuxolimab changed TCR sequence diversity and drove clonal T-cell expansion. The paper describes the monotherapy dose-escalation part (N = 52 patients) of the phase I trial of ivuxolimab. Paper-wide results and their limitations: At doses of 0.1 to 3.0 mg/kg, clonal expansion of both CD4+ and CD8+ blood T cells was observed from baseline to week 6. In the 0.1-3.0 mg/kg groups, partial responders had among the lowest normalized peripheral clonal expansion, particularly in CD8+ T cells. The antigen specificity of the clonally expanded peripheral T cells was not determined. Low levels of normalized T-cell clonal expansion were also seen in some nonresponding patients. After ivuxolimab, more expanded clones were found on average in CD8+ T cells than in CD4+ T cells.

Concerning this clone: Its antigen is currently not known. Base qualities are not recorded, but no much larger clone differs from it by a single base.

Spanning cysteine to phenylalanine, the CDR3 consists of 14 amino acids. Just CDR3 DNA is preserved here, 42 bases in frame from base 1. The V end gives up 6 bases and the J end 7 bases, leaving 8 bases in the junction not matched to a gene. In the germline V gene, CDR1 corresponds to SGHNT and CDR2 to YENEEA. To sequence the TCRbeta CDR3 region, genomic DNA was isolated from the sorted cells. TCRbeta CDR3 regions were sequenced using the immunoSEQ Assay. This immuneACCESS table, as held by TCRdb, lists in-frame sequences with V and J called but not all clones. Of the missing ones, under half trace to an unresolved V gene in checked studies; the others have no known cause. The sample profile shows more than 75,000 clones; around 80% of them were found once. The leading ten clones occupy over 5% of the sample. Patients with autoimmune disease history or receiving systemic immunosuppression were excluded from the trial. Peripheral blood for TCR sequencing was collected from all dose cohorts at baseline, on cycle 4 day 1, and on cycle 7 day 1. The samples were taken from a phase I, first-in-human, multicenter, open-label dose-escalation trial of ivuxolimab. Adults with locally advanced or metastatic head and neck squamous cell, hepatocellular, melanoma or renal cell carcinoma were enrolled in the trial. CD4+ and CD8+ T cells were sorted separately from peripheral blood before TCR sequencing.

The chain employs TRBV11-3 and TRBJ2-1, with 8 junctional bases fitting TRBD1. Here the sequenced sample was CD4+ or CD8+ T cells sorted from blood, taken in a trial of the OX40 agonist ivuxolimab. This clonotype originated in an adult with an advanced solid tumor such as melanoma, head and neck, liver or kidney cancer. The CDR3 loop reads CASSPRTGLNEQFF. The sequenced DNA: TGTGCCAGCAGTCCCAGGACAGGGTTAAATGAGCAGTTCTTC.